These T cell receptor beta chains were read from a single sample in a study of CD8+CD57+ T cells in acquired aplastic anemia. TCRdb re-analysed the reads in MiXCR, keeping a single row per CDR3 protein. The data hold 89,000 or so distinct CDR3 sequences, with roughly two thirds observed a single time. Sequenced material: sorted CD4+, CD8+, or CD8+CD57+ T cells (not recorded which) from PBMCs. These TCRs come from a human donor with aplastic anemia. Both conserved end residues are part of each CDR3. The order of the fields is V gene, J gene, clone size, D gene, CDR3 protein, CDR3 DNA. D genes are given only for firm matches. Size is omitted from some rows. Given values are once, few, many or a class for expanded clones.

v_gene: TRBV10-2
j_gene: TRBJ1-5
abundance: once
d_gene: NA
CDR3aa: CASSESTGHRTQHF
CDR3nt: TGCGCCAGCAGTGAGTCGACCGGTCACAGGACCCAGCATTTT

v_gene: TRBV9
j_gene: TRBJ1-6
abundance: many
d_gene: NA
CDR3aa: CASSVEGAENSPLHF
CDR3nt: TGTGCCAGCAGCGTAGAAGGGGCGGAGAATTCACCCCTCCACTTT

v_gene: TRBV10-3
j_gene: TRBJ2-1
abundance: NA
d_gene: TRBD1
CDR3aa: CAISAGTGRDEQFF
CDR3nt: TGTGCCATCAGTGCTGGGACAGGACGCGATGAGCAGTTCTTC

v_gene: TRBV29-1
j_gene: TRBJ1-3
abundance: NA
d_gene: NA
CDR3aa: CSVAPGNTIYF
CDR3nt: TGCAGCGTCGCCCCTGGAAACACCATATATTTT

v_gene: TRBV10-3
j_gene: TRBJ1-2
abundance: NA
d_gene: NA
CDR3aa: CATEGTGKSGGYTF
CDR3nt: TGTGCCACCGAAGGGACTGGCAAGAGTGGTGGCTACACCTTC

v_gene: TRBV15
j_gene: TRBJ2-7
abundance: NA
d_gene: TRBD1
CDR3aa: CATSRARGTGGAEQYF
CDR3nt: TGTGCCACCAGCAGGGCGCGGGGGACAGGGGGTGCCGAGCAGTACTTC

v_gene: TRBV19
j_gene: TRBJ1-5
abundance: NA
d_gene: NA
CDR3aa: CASSEVGSNQPQHF
CDR3nt: TGTGCCAGTAGTGAGGTCGGTAGCAATCAGCCCCAGCATTTT

v_gene: TRBV10-1
j_gene: TRBJ2-3
abundance: NA
d_gene: NA
CDR3aa: CASSGQVEGTDTQYF
CDR3nt: TGCGCCAGCAGTGGTCAAGTTGAGGGCACAGATACGCAGTATTTT

v_gene: TRBV7-1
j_gene: TRBJ2-7
abundance: NA
d_gene: TRBD1
CDR3aa: CASSSRTGVPYEQYF
CDR3nt: TGTGCCAGCAGCTCAAGGACAGGGGTCCCCTACGAGCAGTACTTC

v_gene: TRBV20-1
j_gene: TRBJ1-1
abundance: NA
d_gene: NA
CDR3aa: CSARDRQVNTEAFF
CDR3nt: TGCAGTGCTAGAGATCGGCAGGTGAACACTGAAGCTTTCTTT

v_gene: TRBV20-1
j_gene: TRBJ1-2
abundance: NA
d_gene: NA
CDR3aa: CSALSTEANYGYTF
CDR3nt: TGCAGTGCCTTATCGACAGAAGCTAACTATGGCTACACCTTC

v_gene: TRBV20-1
j_gene: TRBJ2-1
abundance: once
d_gene: TRBD2
CDR3aa: CSARPGLATKMGDNEQFF
CDR3nt: TGCAGTGCTAGGCCGGGACTAGCGACAAAAATGGGGGATAATGAGCAGTTCTTC

v_gene: TRBV7-3
j_gene: TRBJ1-1
abundance: NA
d_gene: NA
CDR3aa: CASSFPGNTEAFF
CDR3nt: TGTGCCAGCAGCTTCCCAGGGAACACTGAAGCTTTCTTT

v_gene: TRBV12-3/TRBV12-4
j_gene: TRBJ2-7
abundance: NA
d_gene: NA
CDR3aa: CASSLATYEQYF
CDR3nt: TGTGCCAGCAGTTTAGCGACCTACGAGCAGTACTTC

v_gene: TRBV7-2
j_gene: TRBJ1-5
abundance: once
d_gene: NA
CDR3aa: CASSSLQGQPQHF
CDR3nt: TGTGCCAGCAGCTCACTACAAGGTCAGCCCCAGCATTTT

v_gene: TRBV24-1
j_gene: TRBJ2-1
abundance: NA
d_gene: TRBD2
CDR3aa: CATSDPGLAGQYNEQFF
CDR3nt: TGTGCCACCAGTGATCCGGGACTAGCGGGTCAATACAATGAGCAGTTCTTC

v_gene: TRBV6-1
j_gene: TRBJ1-5
abundance: many
d_gene: TRBD1
CDR3aa: CASSSQTGGGSQPQHF
CDR3nt: TGTGCCAGCAGCTCGCAGACAGGGGGGGGAAGTCAGCCCCAGCATTTT